The clone carrying this T cell receptor beta chain showed up just a few times. No antigen is known for it. This specimen comes from a study of T-cell memory formation after mild COVID-19. Findings and limits, study-wide: Mainly in CM and EM were contracting CD4+ clones; CD8+ were in EMRA. Clones contracting over day 15 to 85 were CD4/CD8 balanced, with later expanders leaning CD4+. Memory from before infection featured some responding clones, which suggests cross-reactive memory joined.

The length of the CDR3 is 14 residues. The V and J ends lost 1 base and 3 bases respectively, with 8 bases between them. CDR1 and CDR2 from the germline V gene are SGHRS and YFSETQ. TCRdb redid the calling of the 5' RACE reads with MiXCR, one entry per CDR3 protein. The sample holds just under 350,000 distinct CDR3 sequences, 13% seen once. This clonotype originated in a man in his late teens or twenties who had mild COVID-19 (a few samples of this study predate the infection). Cell type and time point are not known. The chain combines TRBV5-1 with TRBJ2-1; weak D call: TRBD2 (6 bases). The sequenced sample was PBMCs or a T cell subset sorted from them (not recorded which). The CDR3 region has the DNA TGCGCCAGCAGCTTGATTAGCGGCTACAATGAGCAGTTCTTC. Translating gives CASSLISGYNEQFF.